Below are 7 T cell receptor beta chains sequenced from a single sample in a study of T cell repertoires in cytomegalovirus infection. TCRdb analysed the reads with MiXCR anew, one entry per CDR3 protein. The sample gives fewer than 250,000 distinct CDR3 sequences, under 25% of which show up once; around a sixth is in the top ten. Input material: CD8+ T cells from PBMCs. The receptors derive from a human donor in good health (CMV status not recorded). Some clones in this sample may be carry-over from other donors' samples.

The rearrangement uses TRBV2 and TRBJ1-5; D is perhaps TRBD1 (5 bases). Germline CDR1 SNHLY, CDR2 FYNNEI. The CDR3 is made up of 16 amino acids. V was shortened by 3 bases and J by 0 bases, with 12 bases between the two germline ends. DNA of the CDR3: TGTGCCAGCAGTGAGCCCAGGGAAAATAGCAATCAGCCCCAGCATTTT. Translating gives CASSEPRENSNQPQHF. The full variable domain, completed using reference TRBV2 and TRBJ1-5, is EPEVTQTPSHQVTQMGQEVILRCVPISNHLYFYWYRQILGQKVEFLVSFYNNEISEKSEIFDDQFSVERPDGSNFTLKIRSTKLEDSAMYFCASSEPRENSNQPQHFGDGTRLSIL.

This clonotype occurred a few times. The chain combines TRBV28 with TRBJ1-2, with D possibly being TRBD1 (5 bases). CDR1 and CDR2 (germline): MDHEN, SYDVKM. Trimming shortened V by 6 bases and J by 3 bases, and 11 bases separated the two germline ends. The CDR3 covers 13 residues. CDR3 in DNA: TGTGCCAGCAGCATCCGAGGGGACTATGGCTACACCTTC. Its protein product is CASSIRGDYGYTF.

In its sample, this clonotype was seen many times. In nucleotides, the CDR3 is TGTGCCAGCAGTTTAGAAAAGCGGGGCCAAGAGACCCAGTACTTC. It specifies CASSLEKRGQETQYF. This sequence joins TRBV12-3 or TRBV12-4 and TRBJ2-5; 7 nucleotides match TRBD2. The trim removed 1 base at V and 1 base at J, leaving 3 bases unmatched. The CDR3 runs 15 residues.

Only a few counts were recorded for this clonotype. The chain uses TRBV3-1 and TRBJ2-1; no firm D call. This CDR3 has 18 residues. The germline V gene has CDR1 LGHDT and CDR2 YNNKEL (reference sequence). V lost 1 base, J lost 8 bases, and 24 bases lay in between. This chain's CDR3 is CASSQAFDQVLRQYEQFF. In DNA form, the CDR3 reads TGTGCCAGCAGCCAAGCCTTCGATCAAGTTCTTCGACAATATGAGCAGTTCTTC.

The V and J genes are TRBV5-3 and TRBJ2-1; a weak D match, TRBD1 (6 bases). TRBV5-3 is designated an ORF whose function remains uncertain. V was cut by 8 bases and J by 4 bases, with 13 bases left in between. CDR3 length: 13 residues. The CDR3 DNA reads TGTGCCAGCAATCAACAGGGTTACAATGAGCAGTTCTTC. The encoded protein is CASNQQGYNEQFF.

This chain connects TRBV6-2 or TRBV6-3 to TRBJ1-1, with D hard to call. From germline, CDR1 is MNHEY and CDR2 SVGEGT. This CDR3 region has 13 residues. The V gene lost 2 bases and the J gene lost 2 bases, with 6 bases spanning the gap. CDR3 nucleotide sequence: TGTGCCAGCAGTTACGCGCAAAACACTGAAGCTTTCTTT. It encodes CASSYAQNTEAFF.

V is TRBV6-6 and J is TRBJ1-6; D call uncertain. V was cut by 6 bases and J by 9 bases, with 18 bases left in between. CDR3 length: 15 residues. Germline V gives CDR1 MNHNY, CDR2 SVGAGI (reference sequence). The DNA of the CDR3 is TGTGCCAGCAGCCCAGGTCCCACCGTGGGTTCACCCCTCCACTTT. As protein: CASSPGPTVGSPLHF.